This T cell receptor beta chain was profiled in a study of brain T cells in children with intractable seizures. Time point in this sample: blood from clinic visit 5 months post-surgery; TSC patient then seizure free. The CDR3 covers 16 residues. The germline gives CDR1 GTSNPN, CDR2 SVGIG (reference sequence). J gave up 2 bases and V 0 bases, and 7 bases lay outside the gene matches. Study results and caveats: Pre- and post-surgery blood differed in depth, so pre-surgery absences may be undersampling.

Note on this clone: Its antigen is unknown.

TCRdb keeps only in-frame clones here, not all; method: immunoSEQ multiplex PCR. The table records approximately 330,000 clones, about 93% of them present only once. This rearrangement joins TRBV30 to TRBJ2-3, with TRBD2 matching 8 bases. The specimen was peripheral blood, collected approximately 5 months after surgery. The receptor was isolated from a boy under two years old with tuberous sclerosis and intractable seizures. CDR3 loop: CAWSVRGLGDTDTQYF. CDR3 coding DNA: TGTGCCTGGAGTGTACGGGGACTAGGCGACACAGATACGCAGTATTTT.